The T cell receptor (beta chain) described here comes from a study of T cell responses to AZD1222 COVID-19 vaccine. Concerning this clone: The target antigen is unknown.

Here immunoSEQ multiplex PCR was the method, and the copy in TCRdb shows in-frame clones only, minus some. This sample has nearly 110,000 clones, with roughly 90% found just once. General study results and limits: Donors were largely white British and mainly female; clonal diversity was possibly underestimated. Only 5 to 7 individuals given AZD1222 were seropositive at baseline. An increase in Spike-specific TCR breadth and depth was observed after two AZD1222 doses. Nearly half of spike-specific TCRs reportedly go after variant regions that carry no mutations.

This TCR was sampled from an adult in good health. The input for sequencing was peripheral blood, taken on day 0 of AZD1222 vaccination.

The CDR3 protein is CASSLGTGMADTQYF. Written as DNA, the CDR3 is TGTGCCAGCAGCCTCGGGACAGGGATGGCAGATACGCAGTATTTT. The chain employs TRBV4-2 and TRBJ2-3; 9 bases agree with TRBD1. Germline trimming cut 4 bases from V and 4 bases from J; bases unmatched to any gene: 6. CDR1 is LGHNA and CDR2 is YNFKEQ in the germline V gene. The CDR3 consists of 15 residues.